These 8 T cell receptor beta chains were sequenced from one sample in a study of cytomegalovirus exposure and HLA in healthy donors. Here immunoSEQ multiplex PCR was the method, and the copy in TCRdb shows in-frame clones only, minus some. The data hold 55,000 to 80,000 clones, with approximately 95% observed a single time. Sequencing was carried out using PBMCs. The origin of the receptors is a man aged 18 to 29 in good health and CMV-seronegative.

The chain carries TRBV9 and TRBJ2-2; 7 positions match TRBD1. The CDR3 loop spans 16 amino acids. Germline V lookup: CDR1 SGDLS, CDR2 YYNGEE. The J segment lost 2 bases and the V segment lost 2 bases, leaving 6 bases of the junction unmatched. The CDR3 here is CASSVTGIQNTGELFF. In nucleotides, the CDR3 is TGTGCCAGCAGCGTGACAGGGATCCAAAACACCGGGGAGCTGTTTTTT.

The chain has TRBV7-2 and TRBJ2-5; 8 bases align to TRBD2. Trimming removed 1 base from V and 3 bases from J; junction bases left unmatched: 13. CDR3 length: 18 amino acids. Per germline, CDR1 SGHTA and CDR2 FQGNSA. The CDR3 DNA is TGTGCCAGCAGCTTAGGGTATATCGGTGCGGGGGGTGAAGAGACCCAGTACTTC. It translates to CASSLGYIGAGGEETQYF.

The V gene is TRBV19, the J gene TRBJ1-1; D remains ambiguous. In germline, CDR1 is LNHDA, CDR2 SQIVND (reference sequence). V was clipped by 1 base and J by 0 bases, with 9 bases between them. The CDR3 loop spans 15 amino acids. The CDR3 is CASSIGGPMNTEAFF. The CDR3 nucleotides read TGTGCCAGTAGTATAGGCGGCCCCATGAACACTGAAGCTTTCTTT. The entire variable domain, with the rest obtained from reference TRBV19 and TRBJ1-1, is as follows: DGGITQSPKYLFRKEGQNVTLSCEQNLNHDAMYWYRQDPGQGLRLIYYSQIVNDFQKGDIAEGYSVSREKKESFPLTVTSAQKNPTAFYLCASSIGGPMNTEAFFGQGTRLTVV.

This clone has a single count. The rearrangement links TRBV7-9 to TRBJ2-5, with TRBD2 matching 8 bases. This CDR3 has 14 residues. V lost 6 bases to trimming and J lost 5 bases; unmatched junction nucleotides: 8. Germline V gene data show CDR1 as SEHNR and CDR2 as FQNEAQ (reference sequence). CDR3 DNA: TGTGCCAGCAGTCCCGGGAGGGTAGGGGAGACCCAGTACTTC. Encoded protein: CASSPGRVGETQYF.

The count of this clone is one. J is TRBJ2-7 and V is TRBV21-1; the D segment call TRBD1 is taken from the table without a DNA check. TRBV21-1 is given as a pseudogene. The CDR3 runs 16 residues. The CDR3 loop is CASSKGDNPGAYEQYF. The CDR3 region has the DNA TGTGCCAGCAGCAAAGGTGACAACCCAGGGGCATACGAGCAGTACTTC.

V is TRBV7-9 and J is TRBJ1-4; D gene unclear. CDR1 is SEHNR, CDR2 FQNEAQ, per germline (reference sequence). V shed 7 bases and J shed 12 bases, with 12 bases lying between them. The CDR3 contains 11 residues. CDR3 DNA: TGTGCCAGCACCCGCTCTGGGCAACTGTTTTTT. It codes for CASTRSGQLFF.

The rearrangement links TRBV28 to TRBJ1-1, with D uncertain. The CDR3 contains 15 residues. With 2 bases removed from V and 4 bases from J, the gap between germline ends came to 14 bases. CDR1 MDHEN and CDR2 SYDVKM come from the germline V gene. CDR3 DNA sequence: TGTGCCAGCAGTTTAATCGGGGAGATGACCACTGAAGCTTTCTTT. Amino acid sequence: CASSLIGEMTTEAFF.

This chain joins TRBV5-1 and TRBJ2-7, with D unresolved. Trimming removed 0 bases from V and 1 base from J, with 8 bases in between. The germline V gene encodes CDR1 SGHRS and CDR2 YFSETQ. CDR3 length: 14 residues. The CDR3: CASSLDGASYEQYF. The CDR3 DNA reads TGCGCCAGCAGCTTGGATGGAGCATCCTACGAGCAGTACTTC.